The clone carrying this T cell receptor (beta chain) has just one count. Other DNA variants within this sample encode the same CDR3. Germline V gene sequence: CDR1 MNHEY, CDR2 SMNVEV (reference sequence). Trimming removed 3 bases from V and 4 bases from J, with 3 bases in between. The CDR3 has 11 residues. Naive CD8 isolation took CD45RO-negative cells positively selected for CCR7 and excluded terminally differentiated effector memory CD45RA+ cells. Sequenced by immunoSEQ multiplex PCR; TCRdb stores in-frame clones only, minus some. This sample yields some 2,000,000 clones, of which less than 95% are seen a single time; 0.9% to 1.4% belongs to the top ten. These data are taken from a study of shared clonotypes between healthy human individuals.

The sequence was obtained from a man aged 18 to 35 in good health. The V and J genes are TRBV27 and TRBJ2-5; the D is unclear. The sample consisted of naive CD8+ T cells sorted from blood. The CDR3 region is CASSFRETQYF. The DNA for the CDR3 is TGTGCCAGCAGTTTTCGAGAGACCCAGTACTTC.